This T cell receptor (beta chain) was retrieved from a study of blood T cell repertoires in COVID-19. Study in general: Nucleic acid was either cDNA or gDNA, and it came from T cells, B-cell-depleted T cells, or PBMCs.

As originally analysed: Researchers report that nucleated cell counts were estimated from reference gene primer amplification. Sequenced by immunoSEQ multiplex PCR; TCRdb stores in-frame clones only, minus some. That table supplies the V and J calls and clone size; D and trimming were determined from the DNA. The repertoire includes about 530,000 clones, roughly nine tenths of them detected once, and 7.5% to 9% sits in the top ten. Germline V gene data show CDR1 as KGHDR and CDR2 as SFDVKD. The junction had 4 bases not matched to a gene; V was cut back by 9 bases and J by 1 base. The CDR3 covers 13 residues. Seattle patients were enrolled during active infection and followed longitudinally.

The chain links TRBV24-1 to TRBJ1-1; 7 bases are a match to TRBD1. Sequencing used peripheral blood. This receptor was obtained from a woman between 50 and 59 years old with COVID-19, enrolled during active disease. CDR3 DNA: TGTGCCACCCGACAGGGAAGGAACACTGAAGCTTTCTTT. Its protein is CATRQGRNTEAFF.